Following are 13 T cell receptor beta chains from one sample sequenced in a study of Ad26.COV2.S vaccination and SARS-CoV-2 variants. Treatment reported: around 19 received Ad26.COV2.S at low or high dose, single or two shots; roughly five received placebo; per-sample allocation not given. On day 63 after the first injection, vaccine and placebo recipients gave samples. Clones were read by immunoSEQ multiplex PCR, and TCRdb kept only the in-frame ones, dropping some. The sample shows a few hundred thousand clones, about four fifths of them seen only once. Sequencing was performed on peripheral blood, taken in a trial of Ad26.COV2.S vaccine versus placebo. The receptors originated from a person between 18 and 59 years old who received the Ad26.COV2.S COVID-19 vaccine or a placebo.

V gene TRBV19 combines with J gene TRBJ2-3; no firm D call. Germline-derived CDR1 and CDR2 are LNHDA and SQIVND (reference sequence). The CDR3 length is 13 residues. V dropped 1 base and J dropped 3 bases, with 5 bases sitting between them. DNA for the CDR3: TGTGCCAGTAGTATAGGGTTTACAGATACGCAGTATTTT. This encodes CASSIGFTDTQYF.

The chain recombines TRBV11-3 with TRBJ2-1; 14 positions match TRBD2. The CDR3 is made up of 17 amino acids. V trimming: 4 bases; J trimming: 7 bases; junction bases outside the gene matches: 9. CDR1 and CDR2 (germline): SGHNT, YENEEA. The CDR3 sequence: CASSSRLAGGPGNEQFF. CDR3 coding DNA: TGTGCCAGCAGCTCCAGACTAGCGGGAGGGCCGGGAAATGAGCAGTTCTTC. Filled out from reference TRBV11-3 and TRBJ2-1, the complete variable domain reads EAGVVQSPRYKIIEKKQPVAFWCNPISGHNTLYWYLQNLGQGPELLIRYENEEAVDDSQLPKDRFSAERLKGVDSTLKIQPAELGDSAVYLCASSSRLAGGPGNEQFFGPGTRLTVL.

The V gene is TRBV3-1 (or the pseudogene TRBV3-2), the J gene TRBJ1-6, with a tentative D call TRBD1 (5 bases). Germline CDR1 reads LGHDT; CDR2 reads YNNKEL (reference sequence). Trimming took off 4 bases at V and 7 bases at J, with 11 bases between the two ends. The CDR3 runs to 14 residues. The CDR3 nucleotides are TGTGCCAGCAGCCGCCCCAGGGCAAATTCACCCCTCCACTTT. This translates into CASSRPRANSPLHF.

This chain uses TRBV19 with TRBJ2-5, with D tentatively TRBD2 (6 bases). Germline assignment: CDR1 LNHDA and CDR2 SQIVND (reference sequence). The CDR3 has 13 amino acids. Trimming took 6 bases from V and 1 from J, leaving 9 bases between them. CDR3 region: CASRRDGQETQYF. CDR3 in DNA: TGTGCCAGTAGGCGGGACGGCCAAGAGACCCAGTACTTC.

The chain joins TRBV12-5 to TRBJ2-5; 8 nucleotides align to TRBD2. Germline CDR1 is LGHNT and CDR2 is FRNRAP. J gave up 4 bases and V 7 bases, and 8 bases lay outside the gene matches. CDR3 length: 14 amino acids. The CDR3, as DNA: TGTGCTAGTGATAACGGGGGGGCGAGAGAGACCCAGTACTTC. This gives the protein CASDNGGARETQYF.

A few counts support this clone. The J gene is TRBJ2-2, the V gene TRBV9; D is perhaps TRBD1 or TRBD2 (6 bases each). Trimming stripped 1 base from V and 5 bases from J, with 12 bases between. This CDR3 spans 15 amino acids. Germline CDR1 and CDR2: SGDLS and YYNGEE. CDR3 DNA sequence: TGTGCCAGCAGCGTAAGGGGGGATCCGACCGGGGAGCTGTTTTTT. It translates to CASSVRGDPTGELFF.

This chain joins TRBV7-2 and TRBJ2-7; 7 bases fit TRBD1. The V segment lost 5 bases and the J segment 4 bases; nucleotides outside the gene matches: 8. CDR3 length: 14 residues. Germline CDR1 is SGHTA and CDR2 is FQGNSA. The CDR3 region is CASSVQTGKYEQYF. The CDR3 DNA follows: TGTGCCAGCAGCGTGCAGACAGGGAAATACGAGCAGTACTTC. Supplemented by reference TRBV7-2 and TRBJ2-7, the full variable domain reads GAGVSQSPSNKVTEKGKDVELRCDPISGHTALYWYRQSLGQGLEFLIYFQGNSAPDKSGLPSDRFSAERTGGSVSTLTIQRTQQEDSAVYLCASSVQTGKYEQYFGPGTRLTVT.

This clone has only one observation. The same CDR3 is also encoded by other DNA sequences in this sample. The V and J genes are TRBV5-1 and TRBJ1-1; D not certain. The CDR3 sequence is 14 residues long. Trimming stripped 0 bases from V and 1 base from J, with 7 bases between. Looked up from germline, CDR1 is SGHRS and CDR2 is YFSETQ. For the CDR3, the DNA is TGCGCCAGCAGCTTGGACAGATCGAACACTGAAGCTTTCTTT. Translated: CASSLDRSNTEAFF.

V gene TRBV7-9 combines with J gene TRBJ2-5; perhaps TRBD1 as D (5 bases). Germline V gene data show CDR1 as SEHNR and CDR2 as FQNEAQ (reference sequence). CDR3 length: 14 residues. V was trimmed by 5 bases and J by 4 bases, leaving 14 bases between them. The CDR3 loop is CASSKDTVPETQYF. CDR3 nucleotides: TGTGCCAGCAGCAAGGACACCGTGCCAGAGACCCAGTACTTC.

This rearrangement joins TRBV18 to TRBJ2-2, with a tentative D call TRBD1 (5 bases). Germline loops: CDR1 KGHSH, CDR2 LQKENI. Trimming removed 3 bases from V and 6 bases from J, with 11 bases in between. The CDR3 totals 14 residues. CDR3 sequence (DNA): TGTGCCAGCTCACCCCTCAGGGAAGCCGGGGAGCTGTTTTTT. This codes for CASSPLREAGELFF.

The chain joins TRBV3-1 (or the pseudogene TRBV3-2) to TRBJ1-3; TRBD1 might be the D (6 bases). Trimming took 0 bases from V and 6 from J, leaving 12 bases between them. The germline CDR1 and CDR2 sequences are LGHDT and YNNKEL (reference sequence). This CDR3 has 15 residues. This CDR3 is CASSQDPGVLNTIYF. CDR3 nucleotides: TGTGCCAGCAGCCAAGATCCAGGGGTATTAAACACCATATATTTT.

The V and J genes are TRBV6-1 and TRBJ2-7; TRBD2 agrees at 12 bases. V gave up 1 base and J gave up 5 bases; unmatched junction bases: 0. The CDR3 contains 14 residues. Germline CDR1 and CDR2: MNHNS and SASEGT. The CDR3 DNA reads TGTGCCAGCAGTGAAGGACTAGCGGGAGACGAGCAGTACTTC. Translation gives CASSEGLAGDEQYF.

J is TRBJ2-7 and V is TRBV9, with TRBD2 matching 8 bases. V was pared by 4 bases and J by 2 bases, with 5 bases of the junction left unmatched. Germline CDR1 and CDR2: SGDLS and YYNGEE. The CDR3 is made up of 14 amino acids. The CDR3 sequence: CASSTGTRAYEQYF. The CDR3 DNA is TGTGCCAGCAGCACAGGGACTAGAGCCTACGAGCAGTACTTC.